This note documents a single TCR beta chain sequence. Its antigen is still unknown. No clone much larger than this one lies a single base away; base qualities are absent. The donors were roughly 39 Caucasian individuals from Russia, aged roughly 6 to 90 years, who were systemically healthy. Each donor gave roughly 9 milliliters of peripheral blood, drawn into EDTA-treated Vacutainer tubes. Ficoll-Paque density-gradient centrifugation was used to isolate PBMCs, with at least 6 million per sample. Trizol reagent was used to extract total RNA from PBMCs, with at least 5.5 micrograms per sample. For every donor, an aliquot of PBMCs went through flow cytometry to measure the percentages of naive CD45RAhigh/CD27high T cells. The CDR3 runs 13 residues from the cysteine to the phenylalanine. Only the CDR3 portion is preserved as DNA: 39 bases, with reading frame beginning at the first base. CDR1 is given as MGHRA and CDR2 as YSYEKL, both from the germline V gene. Trimming removed 0 bases from V and 7 bases from J, leaving 9 bases between the germline ends.

The data were obtained in a study of blood T cells in healthy people across ages (dated by TCRdb to about 2015). Turning to the overall study: In model experiments, template switching captured roughly one uniquely barcoded TCR beta cDNA molecule for every two T cells. The study measured age-related changes in TCR beta repertoire diversity using deep sequencing normalized with unique cDNA molecular identifiers. Donors were grouped into four age groups: young (average roughly 17 years), middle-aged (approximately 41), aged (over 55) and long-lived (over 80). Using the same blood draw, the study looked at two additional independent replicas of 1 million unique cDNA reads for two donors, one aged 18 to 30 and the other aged 80 or older. Study-level results and caveats: Because donor CMV infection status was unknown, age-related changes in expanded clonotypes were potentially confounded. The long-lived group showed more naive CD4+ T cells, fewer expanded clones and increased TCR diversity than the aged group, suggesting age selection. Estimates of total diversity based on one million sequenced T cells were considered lower bounds and underestimates. Bulk unsorted PBMC profiling prevented conclusive comparison of naive and antigen-experienced compartments. A strong correlation was found between observed TCR beta diversity and the percentage of naive T cells measured by flow cytometry. Observed TCR beta diversity per million T cells fell roughly linearly with age, and a significant reduction was already apparent by age roughly 40.

The library was made by 5' RACE. Data came from an Illumina HiSeq 2500. A second PCR of roughly 6 to 12 cycles was run with a J-beta primer mix and a sample-barcoded 5' primer. A template-switch 5' adaptor carrying 12 random nucleotides introduced a unique molecular identifier onto each TCR beta cDNA molecule. Each sample yielded at least 2.5 million CDR3-containing paired-end reads. The Mint cDNA synthesis kit, primed by a TRBC-specific oligonucleotide, was used to synthesize first-strand cDNA from all RNA. Following uracil-DNA glycosylase treatment, a first 18-cycle PCR with universal primers M1SS and BC2_uni_R was performed on all cDNA. The authors' pipeline ran thus. For normalization, 1 million high-quality reads were randomly selected from each sample, with every read carrying a distinct molecular identifier. Reads sharing molecular identifiers were discarded rather than binned into consensus sequences. MiTCR, run with a Q25 quality threshold and the strictest error-elimination algorithm, handled CDR3 identification, clonotype clustering and error correction. A nonparametric unseen species model with Euler transformation was used to estimate a lower bound on total TCR beta diversity. TCRdb reworked the public reads: Q25 trimming with fastp, MiXCR clone assembly, productive beta chains retained. All rows with the same CDR3 protein become a single entry with the most common DNA and genes. The V and J calls come from TCRdb's annotation, not from the publication. This sample is represented by 800,000 to 950,000 distinct CDR3 sequences; about 28% of them were singletons. 9.5% to 13% of the sample belongs to the ten largest clones.

The sample was also reused in another study, on T cells of mothers and their children. Drawing on the second study: The donors were nine systemically healthy Caucasian individuals, made up of three mothers and their six children. cDNA synthesis consumed the entire amount of extracted RNA, loaded at approximately 1.4 ug RNA in each 15 ul reaction. In the second PCR, the M1S primer introduced both the sample barcodes and 2-4 random nucleotides. Over 8.5 million TCR beta CDR3 reads came from each mother, compared with roughly 2.8 million reads from each child. Thymic selection similarly shapes TCR recombination output in related and unrelated pairs, with minor effect from inherited differences. Normalized repertoire overlap was always found to be slightly, but never significantly, higher in related mother-child pairs than in unrelated mother-child pairs. Persistent microchimeric T cell clones were not detected, at a sensitivity of about 90 clones per million clonotypes. In the study, deep NGS was used to compare the TCR beta repertoires of mothers and children, and features distinguishing related mother-child pairs from unrelated individuals were sought. Mothers averaged approximately 41 +/- 4 years of age and children averaged around 10 +/- 4 years. After adapter ligation was performed with NEBNext reagents, the libraries were sequenced on an Illumina HiSeq 2000 with 100+100 nt paired-end reads. Mother and child libraries were prepared a month apart and sequenced in separate runs to prevent cross-contamination. For each donor, somewhere between roughly 450,000 and 2,000,000 distinct TCR beta clonotypes were identified. Naive TCR beta clonotypes were estimated from low-frequency clonotypes matched to each donor's FACS-determined naive share, without sorting.

The sequence came from a woman aged 40-49 years in good health. The rearranged segments are TRBV4-1 and TRBJ1-1; no D gene can be assigned with confidence. The sequencing sample was made of blood. The CDR3 here reads CASSQDIESEAFF. The sequenced DNA is TGCGCCAGCAGCCAAGATATAGAGAGTGAAGCTTTCTTT.